These 17 T cell receptor beta chains originate from one sample sequenced in a study of T cell changes during pregnancy in multiple sclerosis. Profiling relied on immunoSEQ multiplex PCR, and the TCRdb table lists in-frame clones only, not all of them. This sample carries tens of thousands of clones, 70% to 90% of them seen once, and the ten largest clones take around 0.58%. The source was CD4+ T cells from peripheral blood mononuclear cells, collected in the first trimester of pregnancy. All receptors derive from a female donor with multiple sclerosis, enrolled in a pregnancy study.

The V call is TRBV7-9, the J call TRBJ2-7; tentative D call: TRBD1 (6 bases). V dropped 6 bases and J dropped 4 bases, with 10 bases sitting between them. CDR3 length: 12 residues. Germline V gives CDR1 SEHNR, CDR2 FQNEAQ (reference sequence). The CDR3 protein is CASRDREYEQYF. The CDR3 coding sequence is TGTGCCAGCAGGGACAGAGAATACGAGCAGTACTTC.

The V and J genes are TRBV5-1 and TRBJ1-5, with D maybe TRBD1 (5 bases). V lost 2 bases, J lost 0 bases, and 9 bases lay in between. Germline CDR1 and CDR2: SGHRS and YFSETQ. The CDR3 length is 15 residues. This CDR3 is CASSLGANSNQPQHF. In nucleotides, the CDR3 is TGCGCCAGCAGCTTAGGGGCTAATAGCAATCAGCCCCAGCATTTT.

This clone was observed many times. The chain combines TRBV29-1 with TRBJ1-1, with a weak D call TRBD1 (5 bases). CDR1 and CDR2 (germline): SQVTM, ANQGSEA. V dropped 1 base and J dropped 4 bases, with 19 bases sitting between them. The CDR3 is 16 amino acids. The CDR3: CSVEGGVGSSGTEAFF. Here the CDR3 DNA reads TGCAGCGTTGAAGGGGGGGTAGGCAGTTCGGGCACTGAAGCTTTCTTT.

This clone is a singleton in its sample. The chain couples TRBV7-2 to TRBJ1-6; D might be TRBD1 (6 bases). This CDR3 region has 14 residues. From germline, CDR1 is SGHTA and CDR2 FQGNSA. The V end was cut by 5 bases, the J end by 6 bases, with 11 bases between. The CDR3 sequence is CASSAARGNSPLHF. CDR3 bases: TGTGCCAGCAGCGCCGCCAGGGGTAATTCACCCCTCCACTTT.

The gene calls are TRBV5-1 and TRBJ2-1; D may be TRBD2 (6 bases). The CDR3 has 12 amino acids. Trimming took 0 bases from V and 8 from J, leaving 6 bases between them. Germline V gene lookup returns CDR1 SGHRS and CDR2 YFSETQ. In DNA, the CDR3 is TGCGCCAGCAGCTTGGCGGGGGATGAGCAGTTCTTC. It specifies CASSLAGDEQFF. The full variable domain, its missing parts supplied by reference TRBV5-1 and TRBJ2-1, is KAGVTQTPRYLIKTRGQQVTLSCSPISGHRSVSWYQQTPGQGLQFLFEYFSETQRNKGNFPGRFSGRQFSNSRSEMNVSTLELGDSALYLCASSLAGDEQFFGPGTRLTVL.

The V and J genes are TRBV7-2 and TRBJ1-2, with D uncertain. The CDR3 is made up of 14 amino acids. Germline assignment: CDR1 SGHTA and CDR2 FQGNSA. V shed 3 bases and J shed 3 bases, with 11 bases lying between them. The CDR3 DNA follows: TGTGCCAGCAGCTTGGGGAGGAGGGACTATGGCTACACCTTC. This encodes CASSLGRRDYGYTF.

The chain is built from TRBV9 and TRBJ2-5, with TRBD2 identical over 10 bases. Per the germline V gene, CDR1 is SGDLS and CDR2 is YYNGEE. The CDR3 sequence is 15 residues long. Trimming at V came to 2 bases and at J to 1 base, leaving 2 bases not matched to a gene. CDR3 loop: CASSVSGGFQETQYF. CDR3 nucleotides: TGTGCCAGCAGCGTTAGCGGGGGGTTCCAAGAGACCCAGTACTTC.

The chain links TRBV2 to TRBJ2-5; 9 bases align to TRBD2. Germline values: CDR1 SNHLY, CDR2 FYNNEI. V was clipped by 3 bases and J by 5 bases; unmatched bases: 7. The CDR3 spans 15 residues. The CDR3, as DNA: TGTGCCAGCAGTGAGCGCGGGGGGGCCCAGGAGACCCAGTACTTC. Encoded protein: CASSERGGAQETQYF.

This clone was observed once. The chain is built from TRBV10-3 and TRBJ1-5; 12 bases line up with TRBD1. Germline assignment: CDR1 ENHRY and CDR2 SYGVKD. CDR3 length equals 16 residues. Losses at the gene ends were 0 bases for V and 9 bases for J; bases not matched to a gene: 6. The CDR3 sequence is CAISESGQGAGGPQHF. DNA of the CDR3: TGTGCCATCAGTGAGTCGGGACAGGGGGCCGGGGGGCCCCAGCATTTT.

The chain carries TRBV6-5 and TRBJ2-5; tentatively, D is TRBD1 (6 bases). Germline CDR1 MNHEY, CDR2 SVGAGI. The CDR3 sequence is 16 residues long. The ends were cut back, 0 bases at V and 5 bases at J, with 16 bases in the middle. The CDR3 sequence: CASSYSWVQGSETQYF. In DNA, the CDR3 is TGTGCCAGCAGTTACTCCTGGGTGCAGGGGAGTGAGACCCAGTACTTC.

V is TRBV28 and J is TRBJ1-1; TRBD1 is a possible D gene (5 bases). The CDR3 totals 14 residues. V lost 7 bases and J 4 bases, leaving 16 bases between the germline ends. Germline lookup yields CDR1 MDHEN and CDR2 SYDVKM. DNA of the CDR3: TGTGCCAGCACCTGGGGGGGTGGGGCCACTGAAGCTTTCTTT. It is translated as CASTWGGGATEAFF.

The chain carries TRBV6-5 and TRBJ1-1; D call uncertain. Trimming cost V 0 bases and J 8 bases, with 13 bases left between them. From germline, CDR1 is MNHEY and CDR2 SVGAGI. The length of the CDR3 is 14 residues. CDR3 nucleotide sequence: TGTGCCAGCAGTTACTCGGGCAGGCTCCCCGAAGCTTTCTTT. This translates into CASSYSGRLPEAFF.

The chain employs TRBV5-1 and TRBJ2-3, with a possible D match to TRBD2 (6 bases). V shed 0 bases and J shed 4 bases, with 6 bases lying between them. This CDR3 comprises 13 residues. Germline V gene data show CDR1 as SGHRS and CDR2 as YFSETQ. The CDR3 sequence: CASSLGGADTQYF. The CDR3 bases are TGCGCCAGCAGCTTGGGGGGGGCAGATACGCAGTATTTT.

The table lists this clone with a count of one. The rearrangement joins TRBV7-9 to TRBJ2-7; D perhaps matches TRBD1 (5 bases). The CDR3 is 14 residues long. Trimming cost V 7 bases and J 0 bases, with 13 bases left between them. The germline CDR1 and CDR2 sequences are SEHNR and FQNEAQ (reference sequence). CDR3 in amino acids: CASKVGHLSYEQYF. DNA of the CDR3: TGTGCCAGCAAAGTTGGACACCTCTCCTACGAGCAGTACTTC.

The chain uses TRBV5-1 and TRBJ2-3, with 10 bases aligning to TRBD1. The CDR3 is 14 residues long. Unmatched junction bases numbered 4, after V lost 5 bases and J lost 4 bases. The germline CDR1 and CDR2 sequences are SGHRS and YFSETQ. The CDR3: CASRYGTGADTQYF. The DNA for the CDR3 is TGCGCCAGCAGATATGGGACAGGGGCAGATACGCAGTATTTT.

The chain carries TRBV10-3 and TRBJ2-3; D unresolved. Between the trimmed V and J ends, which lost 6 bases and 6 bases, there was a span of 13 bases. Germline-derived CDR1 and CDR2 are ENHRY and SYGVKD. The CDR3 contains 13 residues. CDR3 bases: TGTGCCATCAGCCGAGGAGACCGGGATACGCAGTATTTT. Protein product: CAISRGDRDTQYF.

The chain joins TRBV6-5 to TRBJ2-7; tentatively, D is TRBD2 (7 bases). Germline V gives CDR1 MNHEY, CDR2 SVGAGI. V dropped 5 bases and J dropped 1 base, with 12 bases sitting between them. This CDR3 comprises 14 residues. The CDR3: CASSVQGGSYEQYF. CDR3 DNA sequence: TGTGCCAGCAGTGTACAGGGAGGGTCCTACGAGCAGTACTTC.